This TCR beta chain originates from a study of CD4 and CD8 cells across lung adenocarcinoma regions. Samples came from patients with localized non-small cell lung adenocarcinoma. TCRdb re-analysed the PCR reads in MiXCR, keeping a single row per CDR3 protein. The sample lists under 20,000 distinct CDR3 sequences, around 56% seen once, with 55% in the top ten. This clonotype originated in a female donor with lung adenocarcinoma. The CD4 and CD8 labels of this study may be unreliable. The sequenced material came from CD8+ T cells from the center of a lung tumor.

The CDR3 DNA reads as TGCGCCAGCAGTGAGGTATTAGCGGGAGGGCCAGATACGCAGTATTTT. It codes for CASSEVLAGGPDTQYF. V usage is TRBV10-2 and J usage is TRBJ2-3, with TRBD2 identical over 11 bases. In germline, CDR1 is WSHSY, CDR2 SAAADI. Trimming at V came to 2 bases and at J to 4 bases, leaving 5 bases not matched to a gene. The CDR3 has 16 residues.